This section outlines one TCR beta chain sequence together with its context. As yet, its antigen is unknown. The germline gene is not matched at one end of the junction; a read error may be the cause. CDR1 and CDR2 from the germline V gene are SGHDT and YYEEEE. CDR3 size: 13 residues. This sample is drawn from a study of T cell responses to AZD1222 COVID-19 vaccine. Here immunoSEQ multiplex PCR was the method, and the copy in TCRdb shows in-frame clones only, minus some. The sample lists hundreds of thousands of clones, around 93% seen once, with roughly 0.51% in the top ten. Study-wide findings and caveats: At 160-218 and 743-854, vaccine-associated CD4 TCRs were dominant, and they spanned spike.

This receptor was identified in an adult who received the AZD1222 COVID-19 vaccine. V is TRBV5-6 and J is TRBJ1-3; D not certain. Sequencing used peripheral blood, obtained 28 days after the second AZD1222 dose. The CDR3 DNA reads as TGTGCCAGCAGCTTCTCGACTGGGAACACCATATATTTT. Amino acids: CASSFSTGNTIYF.